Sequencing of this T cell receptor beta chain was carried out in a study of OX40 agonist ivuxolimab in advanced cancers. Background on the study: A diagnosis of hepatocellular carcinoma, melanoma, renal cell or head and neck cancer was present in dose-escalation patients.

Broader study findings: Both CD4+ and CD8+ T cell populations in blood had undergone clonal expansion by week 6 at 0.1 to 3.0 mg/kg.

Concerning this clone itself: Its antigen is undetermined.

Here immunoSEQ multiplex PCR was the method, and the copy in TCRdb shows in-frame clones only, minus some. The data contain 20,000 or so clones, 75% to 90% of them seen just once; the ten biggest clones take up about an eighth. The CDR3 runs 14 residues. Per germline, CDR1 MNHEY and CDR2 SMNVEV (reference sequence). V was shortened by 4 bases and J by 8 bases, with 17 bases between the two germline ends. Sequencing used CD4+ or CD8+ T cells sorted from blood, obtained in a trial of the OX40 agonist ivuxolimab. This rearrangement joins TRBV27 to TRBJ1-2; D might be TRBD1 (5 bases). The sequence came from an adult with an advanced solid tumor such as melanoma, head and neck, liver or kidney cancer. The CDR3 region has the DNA TGTGCCAGCAGTTGGGGCGCTAGCGCGGGAGGCTACACCTTC. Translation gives CASSWGASAGGYTF.